This is a list of T cell receptor beta chains from one sample in a study of T cells expressing NK-cell markers. From its re-call of the 5' RACE reads, TCRdb lists each CDR3 protein once, without DNA. This table lists a few hundred thousand distinct CDR3 sequences. The specimen sequenced was blood T cells: a sorted CD56 or NKG2C T cell subset, CD4+ or CD8+ T cells, or bulk PBMC T cells (not recorded which). Receptors were obtained from a man between 18 and 29 years old in good health. The CDR3 runs from the conserved cysteine through the conserved F or W.

V gene: TRBV5-6; J gene: TRBJ2-3; CDR3 protein: CASSSVQGASGRTDTQYF
V gene: TRBV2; J gene: TRBJ2-5; CDR3 protein: CASMGLRGGETQYF
V gene: TRBV6-2/TRBV6-3; J gene: TRBJ2-3; CDR3 protein: CASALRSGGGDTQYF
V gene: TRBV10-3; J gene: TRBJ2-7; CDR3 protein: CAISEGVGYYEQYF
V gene: TRBV12-3/TRBV12-4; J gene: TRBJ2-2; CDR3 protein: CASTMLGHNTGELFF
V gene: TRBV18; J gene: TRBJ2-5; CDR3 protein: CASSPLPSTGTQQETQYF
V gene: TRBV24-1; J gene: TRBJ2-5; CDR3 protein: CATSDSWTSGSETQYF
V gene: TRBV5-6; J gene: TRBJ1-3; CDR3 protein: CASSLPHSSGNTIYF
V gene: TRBV12-3/TRBV12-4; J gene: TRBJ2-3; CDR3 protein: CASSLRTSGKDTQYF
V gene: TRBV29-1; J gene: TRBJ1-2; CDR3 protein: CSVAAGQGLYYGYTF
V gene: TRBV6-5; J gene: TRBJ2-3; CDR3 protein: CASSRLAGGGADTQYF
V gene: TRBV3-1; J gene: TRBJ2-5; CDR3 protein: CASSQAALMRTQYF
V gene: TRBV19; J gene: TRBJ1-1; CDR3 protein: CASLGAGGTEAFF
V gene: TRBV19; J gene: TRBJ2-3; CDR3 protein: CASSISPGRGDTQYF
V gene: TRBV5-1; J gene: TRBJ2-3; CDR3 protein: CASSLASAGGDTQYF
V gene: TRBV28; J gene: TRBJ1-2; CDR3 protein: CASRTGEGSYTF
V gene: TRBV7-9; J gene: TRBJ2-5; CDR3 protein: CASSRTGMVETQYF
V gene: TRBV4-1; J gene: TRBJ2-3; CDR3 protein: CASSRLVITDTQYF
V gene: TRBV6-6; J gene: TRBJ2-7; CDR3 protein: CASSYTPGNEQYF
V gene: TRBV5-6; J gene: TRBJ2-3; CDR3 protein: CASSAPLMTRAIDTQYF
V gene: TRBV7-2; J gene: TRBJ2-2; CDR3 protein: CASSLEGQVNTGELFF
V gene: TRBV28; J gene: TRBJ2-7; CDR3 protein: CASRSKTSGSYEQYF
V gene: TRBV7-9; J gene: TRBJ2-1; CDR3 protein: CASSSGTSTRDNEQFF
V gene: TRBV27; J gene: TRBJ2-7; CDR3 protein: CASSFGTSGRLTYEQYF
V gene: TRBV12-3/TRBV12-4; J gene: TRBJ2-7; CDR3 protein: CASRLRARGQETYEQYF
V gene: TRBV3-1; J gene: TRBJ2-3; CDR3 protein: CASSPREGGTDTQYF
V gene: TRBV30; J gene: TRBJ2-3; CDR3 protein: CAWNVRDSSDTQYF
V gene: TRBV10-3; J gene: TRBJ2-3; CDR3 protein: CAISISDRGSPDTQYF
V gene: TRBV20-1; J gene: TRBJ2-1; CDR3 protein: CSAPETSGRALNEQFF
V gene: TRBV28; J gene: TRBJ2-6; CDR3 protein: CASSYGGSLGLGANVLTF
V gene: TRBV3-1; J gene: TRBJ2-1; CDR3 protein: CASSQLGYPGTGPLNEQFF
V gene: TRBV20-1; J gene: TRBJ2-7; CDR3 protein: CSAMAGWYEQYF
V gene: TRBV20-1; J gene: TRBJ1-5; CDR3 protein: CSAGSWTGSNQPQHF
V gene: TRBV20-1; J gene: TRBJ2-3; CDR3 protein: CSARGAGVRTDTQYF
V gene: TRBV20-1; J gene: TRBJ2-7; CDR3 protein: CSASRPLGSYEQYF
V gene: TRBV7-9; J gene: TRBJ2-1; CDR3 protein: CASSPEGAEQFF
V gene: TRBV29-1; J gene: TRBJ2-1; CDR3 protein: CSALGGRNEQFF
V gene: TRBV19; J gene: TRBJ1-5; CDR3 protein: CASSMFRTESNQPQHF
V gene: TRBV7-2; J gene: TRBJ2-4; CDR3 protein: CASSRTPELAKNIQYF
V gene: TRBV5-1; J gene: TRBJ2-3; CDR3 protein: CASSLADAITDTQYF
V gene: TRBV27; J gene: TRBJ2-1; CDR3 protein: CASWDTSAEFF
V gene: TRBV14; J gene: TRBJ1-1; CDR3 protein: CASTPRSRGEAFF
V gene: TRBV7-9; J gene: TRBJ2-7; CDR3 protein: CASSAGGPYEQYF
V gene: TRBV12-3/TRBV12-4; J gene: TRBJ1-2; CDR3 protein: CASSLRDRPWGYTF
V gene: TRBV6-5; J gene: TRBJ2-7; CDR3 protein: CASSYSRVPLAYEQYF
V gene: TRBV9; J gene: TRBJ1-6; CDR3 protein: CASSVGGGDRYSPLHF
V gene: TRBV20-1; J gene: TRBJ2-5; CDR3 protein: CSAGPRDWYQETQYF
V gene: TRBV7-8; J gene: TRBJ1-5; CDR3 protein: CASSQRYDRNQPQHF
V gene: TRBV12-3/TRBV12-4; J gene: TRBJ1-2; CDR3 protein: CASILTGEDPYGYTF
V gene: TRBV29-1; J gene: TRBJ2-1; CDR3 protein: CSVVGRSGAVPPNRGNEQFF
V gene: TRBV29-1; J gene: TRBJ2-5; CDR3 protein: CSVDPPQGEETQYF
V gene: TRBV28; J gene: TRBJ2-3; CDR3 protein: CASRGVSGTLTDTQYF
V gene: TRBV7-3; J gene: TRBJ2-3; CDR3 protein: CASSSTGDTQYF
V gene: TRBV5-1; J gene: TRBJ2-3; CDR3 protein: CASSLARLAGSADTQYF
V gene: TRBV6-2/TRBV6-3; J gene: TRBJ2-1; CDR3 protein: CASSYTTRGLRFF